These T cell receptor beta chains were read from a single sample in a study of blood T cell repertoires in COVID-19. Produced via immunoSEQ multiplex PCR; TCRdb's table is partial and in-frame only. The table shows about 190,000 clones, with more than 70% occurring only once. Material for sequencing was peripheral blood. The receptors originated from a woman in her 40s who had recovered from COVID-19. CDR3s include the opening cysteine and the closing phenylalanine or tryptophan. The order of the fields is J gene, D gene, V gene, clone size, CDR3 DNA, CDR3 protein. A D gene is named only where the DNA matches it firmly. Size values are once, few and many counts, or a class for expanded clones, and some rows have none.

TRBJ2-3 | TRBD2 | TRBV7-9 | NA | TGTGCCAGCAGCTTCGGACTAGCCCCCCCAGATACGCAGTATTTT | CASSFGLAPPDTQYF
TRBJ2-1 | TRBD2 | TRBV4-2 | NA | TGTGCCAGCAGCCAAGATACCCTTAAAGCGGGAGGAATCAATGAGCAGTTCTTC | CASSQDTLKAGGINEQFF
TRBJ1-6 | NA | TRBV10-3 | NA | TGTGCCATCAGGCGAGACACCGCGGGTTCACCCCTCCACTTT | CAIRRDTAGSPLHF
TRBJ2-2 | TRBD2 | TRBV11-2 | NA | TGTGCCAGCAGCCGCGGGACTAGCGGGTCACAAGGGGAGCTGTTTTTT | CASSRGTSGSQGELFF
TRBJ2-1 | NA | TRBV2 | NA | TGTGCCAGCAGCGAGACAGCTTTTGGGCAGTTCTTC | CASSETAFGQFF
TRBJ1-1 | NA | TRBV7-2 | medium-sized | TGTGCCAGCAGCCCCACGGGAAGCCCTGGAGCTTTCTTT | CASSPTGSPGAFF
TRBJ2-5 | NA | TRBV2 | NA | TGTGCCAGCTCGGGAAGCGAGGGAGAGACCCAGTACTTC | CASSGSEGETQYF
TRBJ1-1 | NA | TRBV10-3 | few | TGTGCCATCAGTGAGTCGCGGAACACTGAAGCTTTCTTT | CAISESRNTEAFF
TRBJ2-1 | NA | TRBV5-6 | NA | TGTGCCAGCAGCTTGGGGGCCACCTACAATGAGCAGTTCTTC | CASSLGATYNEQFF
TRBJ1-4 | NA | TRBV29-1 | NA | TGCAGCGCGTCCGGGACTACGGATGAAAAACTGTTTTTT | CSASGTTDEKLFF
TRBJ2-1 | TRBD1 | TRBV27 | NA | TGTGCCAGCAGTCCCTGGACAGGGTCTTCCTACAATGAGCAGTTCTTC | CASSPWTGSSYNEQFF
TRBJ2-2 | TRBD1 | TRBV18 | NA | TGTGCCAGCTCACCCTCTACCGGGACAGGACACACCGGGGAGCTGTTTTTT | CASSPSTGTGHTGELFF
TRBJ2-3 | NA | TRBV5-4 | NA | TGTGCCAGCAGCTTGGGAGGACAGAGAGATACGCAGTATTTT | CASSLGGQRDTQYF
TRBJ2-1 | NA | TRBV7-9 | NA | TGTGCCAGCAGCTTAGCGGCGACACTGTACAATGAGCAGTTCTTC | CASSLAATLYNEQFF
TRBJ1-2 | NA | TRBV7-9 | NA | TGTGCCAGCAGCTCCCCTGAGATGGGGAGCTATGGCTACACCTTC | CASSSPEMGSYGYTF
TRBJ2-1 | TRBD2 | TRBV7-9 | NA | TGTGCCAGCAGCTTAGGACTAGCGGGAGTGAAAGAGCAGTTCTTC | CASSLGLAGVKEQFF
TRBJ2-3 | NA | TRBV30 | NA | TGTGCCTGGAGTGTAAAAGCCGTCGAGACGCAGTATTTT | CAWSVKAVETQYF
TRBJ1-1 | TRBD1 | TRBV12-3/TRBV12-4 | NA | TGTGCCAGCACTATCACACAGGGGGAGGAAGCTTTCTTT | CASTITQGEEAFF
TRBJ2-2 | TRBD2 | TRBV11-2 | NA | TGTGCCAGCAGCTTTGACCTAGCGGGTAACGCCGGGGAGCTGTTTTTT | CASSFDLAGNAGELFF
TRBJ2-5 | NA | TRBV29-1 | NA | TGCAGCGTTGGACAACAAGAGACCCAGTACTTC | CSVGQQETQYF
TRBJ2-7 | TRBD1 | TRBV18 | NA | TGTGCCAGCTCACCACTTCCAACGACAGGGGAAGGGGAGCAGTACTTC | CASSPLPTTGEGEQYF
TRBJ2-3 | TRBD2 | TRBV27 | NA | TGTGCCAGCAGTTCCCTTAGCGGGAGTTTCACAGATACGCAGTATTTT | CASSSLSGSFTDTQYF
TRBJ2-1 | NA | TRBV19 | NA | TGTGCCAGTAGCCAGCCCGGGACATACAATGAGCAGTTCTTC | CASSQPGTYNEQFF
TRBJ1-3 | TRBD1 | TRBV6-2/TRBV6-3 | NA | TGTGCCAGCAGTTTGGGACAGCGAAACACCATATATTTT | CASSLGQRNTIYF
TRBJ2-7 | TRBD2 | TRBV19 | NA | TGTGCCAGTAGTATGAGGGCAGGGGCTGGGACTAGCGACCTTAAACCTTCCTACGAGCAGTACTTC | CASSMRAGAGTSDLKPSYEQYF
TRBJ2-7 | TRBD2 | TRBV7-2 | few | TGTGCCAGCAGCTGGGAAGCTAGCGGGAGGGCATACGAGCAGTACTTC | CASSWEASGRAYEQYF